The subject of this entry is one T cell receptor (beta chain). During construction of the library, unique molecular identifiers were attached to individual cDNA molecules for quantitative, reproducible TCR counting. In the authors' workflow: The median was roughly 100,000 TCRs per sample, ranging about 20,000 to 690,600. MiXCR, applied by TCRdb to the RACE reads, yields one record per CDR3 protein. TCRdb, rather than the study authors, made the V and J calls. Of tens of thousands of distinct CDR3 sequences in the sample, approximately 7% were seen once. The data stem from a study of human T cells and chemical hapten exposure. Study details: For sensitization, 2% DPC was applied to a 2 cm by 2 cm patch of upper inner arm skin. Alopecia universalis, totalis or areata was present in patients who were mostly female.

The CDR3 is made up of 14 amino acids. V lost 1 base, J lost 4 bases, and 7 bases lay in between. Germline CDR1 reads PRHDT; CDR2 reads FYEKMQ (reference sequence). Time point: pre-sensitization, week 0. Treatment here: therapeutic diphenylcyclopropenone sensitization with weekly scalp DPC. The sample here was whole blood, taken in connection with sensitization to the hapten diphenylcyclopropenone (DPC). The clonotype was recovered from a woman aged 30 to 39 with alopecia areata. Some clones in this sample may be carry-over from other donors' samples. The chain carries TRBV13 and TRBJ2-2; D not resolved. CDR3 DNA sequence: TGTGCCAGCAGCTTAGCGGGTCCCACCGGGGAGCTGTTTTTT. It specifies CASSLAGPTGELFF.